The clone carrying this TCR beta chain is termed medium-sized. The antigen is undetermined. Whole-study results and caveats: Tumor memory CD4+ T cell TCR gene usage clustered with blood and lymph node memory CD4+ cells and lymph node naive CD4+ cells. Tumor-infiltrating Treg TCR alpha and beta sequences overlapped most with tumor naive CD4+ T cells, then blood naive.

V shed 0 bases and J 4 bases; nucleotides not matched to a gene: 9. Germline CDR1 is LGHNA and CDR2 is YSLEER. The CDR3 spans 17 residues. After constant-region reverse-primer amplification, full-length variable regions underwent semi-nested PCR with Nested Universal Primer A. TCRdb independently ran MiXCR on the 5' RACE reads; one entry per CDR3 protein. This repertoire shows around 44,000 distinct CDR3 sequences, 30% found once; its top ten account for just over 4%. CD4+CD45RO+CD25- cells were isolated as memory CD4+ T cells. This TCR came from a female donor with breast cancer. The sequencing input was tumor-infiltrating memory CD4+ T cells sorted from the breast tumor. Described subset: memory CD4+ T cells, CD4+CD45RO+CD25-. The rearrangement links TRBV4-3 to TRBJ2-3, with TRBD2 matching 8 bases. The CDR3 spells CASSQDRAGGRADTQYF. CDR3 nucleotide sequence: TGCGCCAGCAGCCAAGATCGGGCGGGAGGTCGCGCAGATACGCAGTATTTT.